Described below is a single T cell receptor (beta chain) sequence and its context. There is no known antigen for this receptor. Nothing much larger sits one base from this clone, and base qualities are not available. This specimen belongs to a study of blood T cell repertoires in COVID-19 (dated by TCRdb to between 2020 and 2021). General notes on the study: Samples covering the acute and convalescent phases of COVID-19 were provided by collaborators in the United States, Italy and Spain. The prospective study material was composed of cDNA or gDNA derived from T cells, B-cell-depleted T cells, or PBMCs. The dataset comprised deeply sampled blood TCRbeta repertoires from subjects exposed to, actively infected with, or recovered from COVID-19. The repertoires were released in a freely available public database meant as a resource for research on the immune response to SARS-CoV-2. The samples were drawn from two sources: the first 160 participants of the ongoing ImmuneRACE study, and approximately 1,300 subjects contributed by 6 global collaborators. Nearly every sample came with metadata listing a de-identified subject ID, COVID-19 status, age in years and sex. Where available, HLA class I and class II types were taken from metadata supplied by the sample provider and were not determined by assay-based typing. Beyond this particular receptor, the publication reports: The amount of clinical and demographic metadata varied by source and participant and was provided uncurated.

Collaborating institutions collected whole blood in K2EDTA tubes following their own protocols. For TCRbeta analysis, collaborators shipped samples as frozen whole blood, isolated PBMCs, or DNA extracted from either of those sample types. TCRbeta CDR3 regions were amplified from genomic DNA by means of the immunoSEQ Assay, a bias-controlled multiplex PCR. Turning to the authors' computational methods: The number of nucleated cells in each sample was estimated by amplification of reference gene primers within the assay. Sequence reads were collapsed and filtered to measure the absolute abundance of every unique TCRbeta CDR3 rearrangement. For each sample, productive Simpson clonality was calculated by taking the square root of Simpson's diversity index across productive rearrangements. TCRdb mirrors the immuneACCESS table, restricted to in-frame sequences. Some clones are absent from its copies; in checked studies, under half trace to an unresolved V gene, and the reason for the others is unknown. The V and J calls and the clone size are those of that table, but D and trimming were determined from the DNA. This sample holds 250,000 to 300,000 clones; about 88% were observed only once. In total, the top ten clones hold around 13% of the sample.

V is reduced by 5 bases and J by 15 bases, leaving a spacing of 17 bases between them. From cysteine to phenylalanine, the CDR3 is 12 amino acids long. Only the CDR3 region is kept as DNA, spanning 36 bases read in frame from base 1. According to the germline V gene, CDR1 reads SGHTA and CDR2 reads FQGNSA. The chain joins TRBV7-2 to TRBJ2-1, and the D gene may be TRBD1, 6 bases matching. Sequences were obtained from peripheral blood. The TCR was taken from a woman aged 55-70 years with acute or convalescent COVID-19. At the DNA level, the sequence is TGTGCCAGCAGCCCCTCGACAGGCCGAGCGTTCTTC. This is translated as CASSPSTGRAFF.